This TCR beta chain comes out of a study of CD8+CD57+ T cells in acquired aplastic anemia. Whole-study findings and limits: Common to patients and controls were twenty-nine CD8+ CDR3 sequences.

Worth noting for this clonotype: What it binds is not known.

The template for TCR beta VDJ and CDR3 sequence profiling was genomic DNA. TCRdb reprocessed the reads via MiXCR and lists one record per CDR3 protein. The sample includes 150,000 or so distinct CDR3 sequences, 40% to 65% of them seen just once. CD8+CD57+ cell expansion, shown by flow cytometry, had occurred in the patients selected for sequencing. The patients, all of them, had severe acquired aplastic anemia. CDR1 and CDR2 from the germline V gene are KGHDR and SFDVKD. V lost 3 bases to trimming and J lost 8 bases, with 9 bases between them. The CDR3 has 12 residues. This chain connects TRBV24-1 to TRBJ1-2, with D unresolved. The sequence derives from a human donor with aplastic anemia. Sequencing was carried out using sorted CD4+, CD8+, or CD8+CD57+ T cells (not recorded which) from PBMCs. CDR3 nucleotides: TGTGCCACCAGTGATGGGATAGGAGGCTACACCTTC. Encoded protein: CATSDGIGGYTF.